Each of the 16 T cell receptor beta chains below was sequenced from the same sample in a study of OX40 agonist ivuxolimab in advanced cancers. The data were produced by immunoSEQ multiplex PCR, yet TCRdb's version contains in-frame clones alone and is incomplete. The sample holds approximately 100,000 clones, around 88% seen once. The sequences come from CD4+ or CD8+ T cells sorted from blood, collected in a trial of the OX40 agonist ivuxolimab. These receptors were obtained from an adult with an advanced solid tumor such as melanoma, head and neck, liver or kidney cancer.

The chain recombines TRBV9 with TRBJ2-5; weak D call: TRBD2 (6 bases). The V end was cut by 7 bases, the J end by 2 bases, with 18 bases between. Germline V lookup: CDR1 SGDLS, CDR2 YYNGEE. The CDR3 runs to 15 residues. CDR3 bases: TGTGCCAGCGGAACGGGAGTAAGCTATCAAGAGACCCAGTACTTC. Its protein is CASGTGVSYQETQYF.

The rearrangement links TRBV5-1 to TRBJ2-2; D may be TRBD1 or TRBD2 (6 bases each). CDR3 length equals 15 residues. The V end lost 4 bases, the J end lost 2 bases, and 12 bases lay between the germline ends. CDR1 and CDR2 (germline): SGHRS, YFSETQ. Here the CDR3 DNA reads TGCGCCAGCAGCCCCTCGGGGGCAAACACCGGGGAGCTGTTTTTT. Its protein product is CASSPSGANTGELFF. Looking up the rest from reference TRBV5-1 and TRBJ2-2 gives the full variable domain: KAGVTQTPRYLIKTRGQQVTLSCSPISGHRSVSWYQQTPGQGLQFLFEYFSETQRNKGNFPGRFSGRQFSNSRSEMNVSTLELGDSALYLCASSPSGANTGELFFGEGSRLTVL.

The rearrangement links TRBV4-2 to TRBJ1-3; D gene uncertain. This CDR3 has 14 residues. Per the germline V gene, CDR1 is LGHNA and CDR2 is YNFKEQ. Deletions cut 4 bases from V and 2 bases from J, with 9 bases between. As DNA, the CDR3 is TGTGCCAGCAGCCTAGAGCAGGCTGGAAACACCATATATTTT. Translation: CASSLEQAGNTIYF.

The V and J genes are TRBV7-9 and TRBJ1-1; 10 nucleotides match TRBD1. With V trimmed by 3 bases and J by 10 bases, 2 bases remained unmatched. Per the germline V gene, CDR1 is SEHNR and CDR2 is FQNEAQ (reference sequence). This CDR3 spans 12 amino acids. The CDR3 region has the DNA TGTGCCAGCAGCTTCGACAGGGGGCCAGCTTTCTTT. Translating it yields CASSFDRGPAFF.

V usage is TRBV2 and J usage is TRBJ2-1, with 8 bases that match TRBD1. Trimming removed 5 bases from V and 4 bases from J; junction bases left unmatched: 7. This CDR3 has 15 amino acids. Looked up from germline, CDR1 is SNHLY and CDR2 is FYNNEI. This CDR3 is CASSRGQGGYNEQFF. The DNA for the CDR3 is TGTGCCAGCAGTAGAGGACAGGGAGGTTACAATGAGCAGTTCTTC.

The chain joins TRBV7-2 to TRBJ1-4; D is unresolved. This CDR3 has 15 residues. With 5 bases removed from V and 2 bases from J, the gap between germline ends came to 12 bases. Germline assignment: CDR1 SGHTA and CDR2 FQGNSA. CDR3 in amino acids: CASSPSLATNEKLFF. Here the CDR3 DNA reads TGTGCCAGCAGCCCTAGTCTTGCCACTAATGAAAAACTGTTTTTT.

The CDR3 spells CASSLGRRGVSNTEAFF. CDR3 nucleotide sequence: TGCGCCAGCAGCTTGGGTAGGAGAGGAGTATCGAACACTGAAGCTTTCTTT. The gene calls are TRBV5-1 and TRBJ1-1; D is uncertain. The germline V gene has CDR1 SGHRS and CDR2 YFSETQ. Trimming shortened V by 0 bases and J by 1 base, and 16 bases separated the two germline ends. This CDR3 has 17 amino acids.

As for this clone: The CDR3 end shows no conserved phenylalanine or tryptophan, and so a read error is likely. The J gene is TRBJ1-6, the V gene TRBV19; 8 bases align to TRBD1. V trimming: 3 bases; J trimming: 9 bases; junction bases outside the gene matches: 4. The CDR3 runs to 14 residues. Germline-derived CDR1 and CDR2 are LNHDA and SQIVND (reference sequence). The CDR3, as DNA: TGTGCCAGTAGTATTGGACAGGGTATTTCACCCCTCCACCTT. This sequence encodes CASSIGQGISPLHL.

The chain couples TRBV4-3 to TRBJ1-6, with a possible D match to TRBD1 (6 bases). This CDR3 spans 19 amino acids. V shed 0 bases and J shed 5 bases, with 20 bases lying between them. In germline, CDR1 is LGHNA, CDR2 YSLEER. The CDR3 coding sequence is TGCGCCAGCAGCCAAGATTGGGGGGCATGGGCAGTGAATAATTCACCCCTCCACTTT. Translating gives CASSQDWGAWAVNNSPLHF.

This clone appeared a few times. J is TRBJ1-1 and V is TRBV7-9; D gene uncertain. This CDR3 contains 12 residues. Germline assignment: CDR1 SEHNR and CDR2 FQNEAQ (reference sequence). V dropped 4 bases and J dropped 4 bases, with 7 bases sitting between them. CDR3 coding DNA: TGTGCCAGCAGCTCACTCGGCACTGAAGCTTTCTTT. It yields the protein CASSSLGTEAFF.

The DNA of the CDR3 is TGTGCCAGCAGCTTAGGTACAGATGGCCAAGAGACCCAGTACTTC. Its translation: CASSLGTDGQETQYF. The chain uses TRBV7-9 and TRBJ2-5; D unresolved. Germline V CDR1 and CDR2: SEHNR, FQNEAQ (reference sequence). The V gene lost 1 base and the J gene lost 1 base, with 10 bases spanning the gap. The CDR3 runs to 15 residues.

V and J are TRBV7-2 and TRBJ1-6, with a possible D match to TRBD1 (5 bases). V lost 0 bases, J lost 10 bases, and 7 bases lay in between. The germline gives CDR1 SGHTA, CDR2 FQGNSA. CDR3 length: 13 amino acids. The CDR3 is CASSLARGSPLHF. The CDR3 nucleotides are TGTGCCAGCAGCTTAGCGAGGGGATCACCCCTCCACTTT.

V usage is TRBV4-3 and J usage is TRBJ2-1; 10 bases line up with TRBD2. Germline V gene sequence: CDR1 LGHNA, CDR2 YSLEER. The CDR3 spans 15 residues. The junction had 2 bases not matched to a gene; V was cut back by 3 bases and J by 3 bases. The DNA for the CDR3 is TGCGCCAGCAGCCATCGACTAGCGGGCTACAATGAGCAGTTCTTC. This encodes CASSHRLAGYNEQFF.

About this clone itself: A read error may account for a junction end that differs from germline. V and J are TRBV7-7 and TRBJ1-5; no clear D gene. The CDR3 runs 13 residues. Germline values: CDR1 SSHAT, CDR2 FNYEAQ (reference sequence). CDR3 residues: CASSLDSNQPQHF. The CDR3 nucleotides are TGTGCTAGCAGCTTAGATTCCAATCAGCCCCAGCATTTT. The variable domain in full, completed from reference TRBV7-7 and TRBJ1-5, reads GAGVSQSPRYKVTKRGQDVTLRCDPISSHATLYWYQQALGQGPEFLTYFNYEAQPDKSGLPSDRFSAERPEGSISTLTIQRTEQRDSAMYRCASSLDSNQPQHFGDGTRLSIL.

J is TRBJ1-1 and V is TRBV18; TRBD1 matches at 7 bases. CDR3 length: 15 amino acids. Germline CDR1 reads KGHSH; CDR2 reads LQKENI. Trimming removed 2 bases from V and 5 bases from J; junction bases left unmatched: 8. The CDR3 sequence is CASSPRQGDRTEAFF. The CDR3 DNA reads as TGTGCCAGCTCACCAAGGCAGGGGGATCGTACTGAAGCTTTCTTT.

A single count supports this clone. The J gene is TRBJ1-5, the V gene TRBV15, with D tentatively TRBD1 (5 bases). Germline loops: CDR1 LNHNV, CDR2 YYDKDF (reference sequence). This CDR3 comprises 14 residues. With 5 bases removed from V and 3 bases from J, the gap between germline ends came to 11 bases. CDR3 in amino acids: CATSATDYNQPQHF. CDR3 nucleotides: TGTGCCACCAGCGCGACAGACTACAATCAGCCCCAGCATTTT. The full variable domain, its missing parts supplied by reference TRBV15 and TRBJ1-5, is DAMVIQNPRYQVTQFGKPVTLSCSQTLNHNVMYWYQQKSSQAPKLLFHYYDKDFNNEADTPDNFQSRRPNTSFCFLDIRSPGLGDTAMYLCATSATDYNQPQHFGDGTRLSIL.